Listed below are T cell receptor beta chains from one sample, sequenced in a study of beta chain features in type 1 diabetes. Method: immunoSEQ multiplex PCR; TCRdb's copy keeps in-frame clones and lacks some. The table has 200,000 to 250,000 clones, around 15% seen once; the top ten hold 0.07% to 0.095%. Sequencing was carried out using naive CD4+ T cells from blood. These receptors all stem from a man younger than 45 with type 1 diabetes. CDR3s include the opening cysteine and the closing phenylalanine or tryptophan. D genes are given only for firm matches. Clone size is not always given. Where it is, it says once, few, many or a class for expanded clones.

few	TRBV29-1	TRBJ1-1	.	13	CSAPLTANTEAFF	TGCAGCGCCCCTCTTACAGCGAACACTGAAGCTTTCTTT
few	TRBV29-1	TRBJ2-3	.	18	CSVEERFGRGGRSDTQYF	TGCAGCGTTGAAGAAAGGTTCGGTAGAGGGGGGCGCTCAGATACGCAGTATTTT
few	TRBV6-7	TRBJ2-5	.	16	CASSPLDLAAGETQYF	TGTGCCAGCAGTCCACTTGATTTGGCAGCGGGAGAGACCCAGTACTTC
few	TRBV13	TRBJ2-1	TRBD2	16	CASSWIAGWGGNEQFF	TGTGCCAGCAGCTGGATAGCGGGATGGGGCGGCAATGAGCAGTTCTTC
.	TRBV27	TRBJ2-3	.	15	CASGQFGLPTDTQYF	TGTGCCAGCGGACAGTTCGGTCTCCCCACAGATACGCAGTATTTT
few	TRBV7-9	TRBJ2-5	.	12	CASSLSGTPQYF	TGTGCCAGCAGCTTATCCGGGACACCCCAGTACTTC
.	TRBV28	TRBJ2-3	.	11	CASRGSTTQYF	TGTGCCAGCAGAGGGAGCACAACGCAGTATTTT
few	TRBV9	TRBJ2-1	.	14	CASSERHTPAEQFF	TGTGCCAGCAGCGAGAGGCATACCCCGGCGGAGCAGTTCTTC
few	TRBV7-7	TRBJ2-1	TRBD2	17	CASSLGTSGSSDNEQFF	TGTGCTAGCAGCCTCGGGACTAGCGGGAGTTCGGACAATGAGCAGTTCTTC
.	TRBV25-1	TRBJ2-5	.	11	CASSNRETQYF	TGTGCCAGCAGTAACCGGGAGACCCAGTACTTC
.	TRBV5-1	TRBJ2-1	.	16	CASSFYSSTDYNEQFF	TGCGCCAGCAGCTTTTACTCTAGCACCGACTACAATGAGCAGTTCTTC
.	TRBV4-3	TRBJ2-1	.	16	CASSQLKGTSYNEQFF	TGCGCCAGCAGCCAGCTGAAGGGGACGTCCTACAATGAGCAGTTCTTC
.	TRBV28	TRBJ1-2	TRBD1	15	CASSRRQGGINGYTF	TGTGCCAGCAGCCGCCGACAGGGCGGGATTAATGGCTACACCTTC
.	TRBV4-1	TRBJ2-5	TRBD2	17	CASSLLSGAGVFETQYF	TGCGCCAGCAGCCTCCTTAGCGGGGCAGGTGTTTTTGAGACCCAGTACTTC
.	TRBV7-9	TRBJ2-1	.	15	CASSPGGTLGDEQFF	TGTGCCAGCAGCCCAGGGGGGACGCTCGGGGATGAGCAGTTCTTC
.	TRBV15	TRBJ1-4	.	12	CATSRVAEKLFF	TGTGCCACCAGCAGAGTAGCCGAAAAACTGTTTTTT
.	TRBV30	TRBJ1-3	.	10	CASLRNTIYF	TGTGCCTCCCTTCGAAACACCATATATTTT
few	TRBV29-1	TRBJ2-7	TRBD2	15	CSVRLLAGGLREQYF	TGCAGCGTTCGCCTGCTAGCGGGAGGCTTGAGGGAGCAGTACTTC
.	TRBV7-3	TRBJ2-7	TRBD1	15	CASSLTGTGGYEQYF	TGTGCCAGCAGCTTAACTGGGACAGGGGGCTACGAGCAGTACTTC
few	TRBV14	TRBJ2-1	.	15	CASSQQGTLYNEQFF	TGTGCCAGCAGCCAACAGGGAACCCTTTACAATGAGCAGTTCTTC
few	TRBV18	TRBJ2-7	.	13	CASSRTQGYEQYF	TGTGCCAGCTCACGGACACAGGGCTACGAGCAGTACTTC
.	TRBV7-9	TRBJ2-1	TRBD2	16	CASSTTGTSRHNEQFF	TGTGCCAGCAGCACCACCGGGACTAGCAGACACAATGAGCAGTTCTTC
few	TRBV27	TRBJ2-1	.	12	CASSFRDSRAFF	TGTGCCAGCAGTTTTCGGGACTCTCGAGCGTTCTTC
few	TRBV7-3	TRBJ2-3	.	14	CASSSARTGDTQYF	TGTGCCAGCAGCTCGGCCCGGACGGGAGATACGCAGTATTTT
.	TRBV10-3	TRBJ2-7	.	14	CATRRQGQIYEQYF	TGTGCCACCCGCCGGCAGGGGCAAATCTACGAGCAGTACTTC
few	TRBV30	TRBJ2-3	.	13	CAWFRGQGDTQYF	TGTGCCTGGTTTCGGGGGCAGGGAGATACGCAGTATTTT
.	TRBV29-1	TRBJ1-2	.	14	CSAGAGESNYGYTF	TGCAGCGCGGGGGCAGGGGAGTCTAACTATGGCTACACCTTC
.	TRBV29-1	TRBJ1-1	.	14	CSTCVAGLGTEAFF	TGCAGCACATGTGTGGCCGGGTTGGGAACTGAAGCTTTCTTT
.	TRBV7-2	TRBJ1-5	.	14	CASSLGYATQPQHF	TGTGCCAGCAGCTTAGGGTACGCGACTCAGCCCCAGCATTTT
.	TRBV4-3	TRBJ1-4	.	13	CASSQKPGEKLFF	TGCGCCAGCAGCCAAAAGCCCGGGGAAAAACTGTTTTTT
few	TRBV7-2	TRBJ2-4	.	16	CASSLVWAGGGNIQYF	TGTGCCAGCAGCTTAGTCTGGGCAGGGGGAGGAAACATTCAGTACTTC
few	TRBV15	TRBJ2-3	.	14	CATSMGHLTDTQYF	TGTGCCACCAGCATGGGTCACCTCACAGATACGCAGTATTTT
.	TRBV29-1	TRBJ1-1	.	12	CSVAGGNTEAFF	TGCAGCGTGGCGGGGGGTAACACTGAAGCTTTCTTT
.	TRBV25-1	TRBJ2-7	TRBD2	13	CASSKSGSYEQYF	TGTGCCAGCAGTAAAAGCGGGAGCTACGAGCAGTACTTC
.	TRBV27	TRBJ2-5	TRBD1	15	CASSSGQALQETQYF	TGTGCCAGCAGTTCTGGACAGGCCCTCCAAGAGACCCAGTACTTC
.	TRBV29-1	TRBJ2-2	TRBD1	12	CSASTGTGELFF	TGCAGCGCCTCGACAGGGACCGGGGAGCTGTTTTTT
.	TRBV30	TRBJ2-2	.	14	CAWSKGQGAGELFF	TGTGCCTGGAGTAAAGGGCAGGGTGCCGGGGAGCTGTTTTTT
few	TRBV15	TRBJ2-5	TRBD1	15	CATSRPTGGTETQYF	TGTGCCACCAGCAGACCGACAGGGGGTACTGAGACCCAGTACTTC
.	TRBV7-2	TRBJ2-5	.	13	CASSRGPVETQYF	TGTGCCAGCAGCCGTGGGCCAGTTGAGACCCAGTACTTC
few	TRBV13	TRBJ2-4	TRBD2	16	CASSHTRLAGVNIQYF	TGTGCCAGCAGCCACACCCGACTAGCGGGAGTGAACATTCAGTACTTC
.	TRBV9	TRBJ2-1	TRBD1	11	CASGQGGEQFF	TGTGCCAGCGGACAGGGCGGTGAGCAGTTCTTC
.	TRBV11-2	TRBJ1-1	.	13	CASSLARVTEAFF	TGTGCCAGCAGCTTAGCACGGGTCACTGAAGCTTTCTTT
.	TRBV28	TRBJ2-7	TRBD2	13	CASRAGSSYEQYF	TGTGCCAGCAGAGCGGGGTCTTCCTACGAGCAGTACTTC
.	TRBV5-4	TRBJ2-4	.	15	CASSPRLGGLNIQYF	TGTGCCAGCAGCCCCCGTCTTGGTGGGTTAAACATTCAGTACTTC